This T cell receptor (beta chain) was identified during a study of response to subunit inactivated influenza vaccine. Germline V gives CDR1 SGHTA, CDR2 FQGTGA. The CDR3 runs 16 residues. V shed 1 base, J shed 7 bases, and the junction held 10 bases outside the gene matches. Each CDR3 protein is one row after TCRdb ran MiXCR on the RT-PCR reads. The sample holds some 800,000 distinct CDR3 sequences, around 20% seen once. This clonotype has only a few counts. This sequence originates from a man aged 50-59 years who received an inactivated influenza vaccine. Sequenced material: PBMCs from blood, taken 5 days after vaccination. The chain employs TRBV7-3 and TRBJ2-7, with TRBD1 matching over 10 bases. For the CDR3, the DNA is TGTGCCAGCAGCTTAAATTATGGGACAGGGGCCCAGGAGCAGTACTTC. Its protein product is CASSLNYGTGAQEQYF.